The 20 T cell receptor beta chains reported below all come from one sample, sequenced in a study of identifying expanded T cells in peripheral blood (dated by TCRdb to between 2018 and 2020). The library came from the immunoSEQ multiplex PCR assay. Not all clones reach the TCRdb copy of this immuneACCESS table, which keeps in-frame sequences only. Checked studies attribute under half of the gap to unresolved V genes and leave the rest unexplained. This sample comprises about 100,000 clones, about 87% of them detected only once. The biggest ten clones account for less than 7% of the sample. Sequenced material: blood. These receptors were taken from a person aged 18-69 years in good health.

Concerning this clone itself: Distinct nucleotide sequences in the sample also encode this CDR3. V is TRBV27 and J is TRBJ1-5, with D uncertain. Germline V gives CDR1 MNHEY, CDR2 SMNVEV (reference sequence). The CDR3 loop spans 13 amino acids. Trimming pared 2 bases from V and 5 bases from J, leaving 7 bases between. Here the CDR3 reads CASSLIGDQPQHF. CDR3 DNA sequence: TGTGCCAGCAGTTTAATAGGAGATCAGCCCCAGCATTTT.

Turning to this clone: The junction departs from germline at one end; a sequencing error may be responsible. This chain links TRBV29-1 with TRBJ1-3; D uncertain. CDR3 size: 8 residues. Germline V lookup: CDR1 SQVTM, CDR2 ANQGSEA. The DNA for the CDR3 is TGCAGCGTTGATTCTGGTCCTTTT. Translating gives CSVDSGPF.

This chain connects TRBV19 to TRBJ1-5; the match to TRBD1 covers 11 bases. V trimming: 2 bases; J trimming: 7 bases; junction bases outside the gene matches: 10. This CDR3 spans 17 amino acids. The V gene's germline CDR1 is LNHDA and CDR2 SQIVND (reference sequence). The CDR3 here is CASSISGTGGSGQPQHF. The CDR3 DNA reads as TGTGCCAGTAGTATATCAGGGACAGGGGGTTCGGGCCAGCCCCAGCATTTT.

This rearrangement joins TRBV10-3 to TRBJ2-7; TRBD1 might be the D (8 bases). The V end lost 7 bases, the J end lost 4 bases, and 17 bases lay between the germline ends. CDR1 is ENHRY, CDR2 SYGVKD, per germline. The CDR3 runs to 14 residues. The CDR3 nucleotides are TGTGCCATCACCACAGGGGGAGGGTCGTACGAGCAGTACTTC. It encodes CAITTGGGSYEQYF.

This sequence joins TRBV19 and TRBJ1-2; TRBD1 matches at 8 bases. The CDR3 sequence is 15 residues long. V trimming: 3 bases; J trimming: 7 bases; junction bases outside the gene matches: 10. In germline, CDR1 is LNHDA, CDR2 SQIVND (reference sequence). The CDR3 DNA follows: TGTGCCAGTAGTATCGTTTTGGACAGGGCTGGTGGCTACACCTTC. This encodes CASSIVLDRAGGYTF.

This clone occurred once. The gene calls are TRBV7-6 and TRBJ1-1; tentative D call: TRBD1 (5 bases). In germline, CDR1 is SGHVS, CDR2 FNYEAQ. The CDR3 extends over 14 amino acids. Trimming shortened V by 5 bases and J by 0 bases, and 10 bases separated the two germline ends. CDR3 coding DNA: TGTGCCAGCAGCACTTGGGGCCTGAACACTGAAGCTTTCTTT. Its protein product is CASSTWGLNTEAFF.

The chain joins TRBV6-1 to TRBJ2-5, with a weak D call TRBD2 (6 bases). The CDR3 has 16 amino acids. Trimming shortened V by 1 base and J by 5 bases, and 17 bases separated the two germline ends. Germline CDR1 reads MNHNS; CDR2 reads SASEGT. The CDR3 DNA reads as TGTGCCAGCAGTGAAGTCCTAGCGTACTCTCTGGAGACCCAGTACTTC. Its translation is CASSEVLAYSLETQYF.

The chain has TRBV6-5 and TRBJ1-5; 7 bases map to TRBD1. The CDR3 is made up of 13 amino acids. Looked up from germline, CDR1 is MNHEY and CDR2 is SVGAGI. The V and J ends lost 7 bases and 5 bases, in that order; junction bases with no gene match: 5. CDR3 sequence: CASNAGGYQPQHF. The CDR3 DNA is TGTGCCAGCAACGCAGGGGGTTATCAGCCCCAGCATTTT.

The chain employs TRBV6-6 and TRBJ1-2, with no clear D. V was pared by 0 bases and J by 4 bases, with 9 bases between. This CDR3 region has 14 residues. Germline assignment: CDR1 MNHNY and CDR2 SVGAGI (reference sequence). The CDR3 coding sequence is TGTGCCAGCAGTTACTCGGAGGAGGTCTATGGCTACACCTTC. Translating it yields CASSYSEEVYGYTF.

This clone was recorded once. The chain links TRBV21-1 to TRBJ2-1; the D call in the table, TRBD1, was not verified against the DNA. TRBV21-1 counts as a pseudogene. The CDR3 loop spans 17 amino acids. The CDR3 nucleotides are TGTGCCAGCAGCAAAGCGCTACACAGGGCTTCCTACAATGAGCAGTTCTTC. Amino acid sequence: CASSKALHRASYNEQFF.

The V and J genes are TRBV6-1 and TRBJ2-5; no definite D call. The germline V and J ends were trimmed by 2 bases and 0 bases, with 13 bases remaining between them. This CDR3 region has 16 residues. CDR1 is MNHNS, CDR2 SASEGT, per germline. The CDR3 DNA is TGTGCCAGCAGTGAATTTGGACGGCAAAACCAAGAGACCCAGTACTTC. It is translated as CASSEFGRQNQETQYF.

J is TRBJ1-4 and V is TRBV5-4; 7 bases are a match to TRBD1. The CDR3 extends over 15 amino acids. The ends lost 4 bases at V and 6 bases at J; junction bases unmatched: 9. The germline V gene encodes CDR1 SGHNT and CDR2 YYREEE (reference sequence). CDR3 loop: CASSKRGLQDEKLFF. CDR3 DNA sequence: TGTGCCAGCAGCAAGAGGGGGCTTCAGGATGAAAAACTGTTTTTT.

The rearrangement uses TRBV4-1 and TRBJ2-1; maybe TRBD2 (5 bases). The CDR3 loop spans 15 amino acids. V lost 4 bases, J lost 5 bases, and 15 bases lay in between. The germline V gene has CDR1 MGHRA and CDR2 YSYEKL. CDR3 bases: TGCGCCAGCAGCCCACGTACCGGGAATCACAATGAGCAGTTCTTC. Encoded protein: CASSPRTGNHNEQFF.

The chain links TRBV19 to TRBJ2-2; perhaps TRBD2 as D (6 bases). Germline loops: CDR1 LNHDA, CDR2 SQIVND (reference sequence). CDR3 length: 13 amino acids. V lost 5 bases and J lost 4, with 8 bases in between. In DNA, the CDR3 is TGTGCCAGTAGTCGGGGACTCACCGGGGAGCTGTTTTTT. As protein: CASSRGLTGELFF. Based on the CDR3 plus reference TRBV19 and TRBJ2-2, the full variable domain is DGGITQSPKYLFRKEGQNVTLSCEQNLNHDAMYWYRQDPGQGLRLIYYSQIVNDFQKGDIAEGYSVSREKKESFPLTVTSAQKNPTAFYLCASSRGLTGELFFGEGSRLTVL.

V usage is TRBV27 and J usage is TRBJ1-5; D is unclear. V lost 4 bases, J lost 0 bases, and 4 bases lay in between. This CDR3 region has 13 residues. Germline V gene sequence: CDR1 MNHEY, CDR2 SMNVEV (reference sequence). This CDR3 reads CASSWGSNQPQHF. CDR3 in DNA: TGTGCCAGCAGTTGGGGTAGCAATCAGCCCCAGCATTTT.

The chain carries TRBV9 and TRBJ2-1; the D is unclear. The CDR3 has 15 residues. The germline CDR1 and CDR2 sequences are SGDLS and YYNGEE. With 0 bases removed from V and 6 bases from J, the gap between germline ends came to 13 bases. The CDR3, as DNA: TGTGCCAGCAGCGTAGCTGGTAGCCCAAGCAATGAGCAGTTCTTC. Translated, it gives CASSVAGSPSNEQFF.

The CDR3 protein is CASSFYVAAGNTEAFF. CDR3 bases: TGTGCCAGCAGCTTTTATGTCGCAGCCGGGAACACTGAAGCTTTCTTT. The gene calls are TRBV11-2 and TRBJ1-1, with D unresolved. The CDR3 runs to 16 residues. Trimming removed 3 bases at V and 1 base at J, with 15 bases between. Germline values: CDR1 SGHAT, CDR2 FQNNGV.

The chain has TRBV19 and TRBJ2-2, with D possibly called TRBD1 or TRBD2 (6 bases each). The CDR3 is 15 amino acids. CDR1 and CDR2 (germline): LNHDA, SQIVND (reference sequence). Trimming pared 5 bases from V and 3 bases from J, leaving 13 bases between. In DNA form, the CDR3 reads TGTGCCAGTAGTTTGGGGGGCCCGGACACCGGGGAGCTGTTTTTT. Protein: CASSLGGPDTGELFF.

This chain uses TRBV12-5 with TRBJ1-2, with no clear D. V lost 3 bases and J 6 bases, leaving 20 bases between the germline ends. This CDR3 has 16 amino acids. Germline CDR1 is LGHNT and CDR2 is FRNRAP. The CDR3 reads CASGFFAGRWYDGYTF. As DNA, the CDR3 is TGTGCTAGTGGTTTTTTCGCAGGTCGGTGGTATGATGGCTACACCTTC.

This clone was recorded once. The chain carries TRBV7-6 and TRBJ1-2; TRBD1 matches at 8 bases. The junction had 9 bases not matched to a gene; V was cut back by 5 bases and J by 7 bases. The germline V gene encodes CDR1 SGHVS and CDR2 FNYEAQ. The CDR3 covers 14 residues. CDR3 DNA sequence: TGTGCCAGCAGCCCGCAGGGGGCGGTGGGTGGCTACACCTTC. Amino acid sequence: CASSPQGAVGGYTF. Based on the CDR3 plus reference TRBV7-6 and TRBJ1-2, the full variable domain is GAGVSQSPRYKVTKRGQDVALRCDPISGHVSLYWYRQALGQGPEFLTYFNYEAQQDKSGLPNDRFSAERPEGSISTLTIQRTEQRDSAMYRCASSPQGAVGGYTFGSGTRLTVV.